These 29 T cell receptor beta chains were all obtained from the same sample, sequenced in a study of cytomegalovirus exposure and HLA in healthy donors. The PCR ran on 60 Vbeta and 13 Jbeta primers. Data came from immunoSEQ multiplex PCR; TCRdb stores just in-frame clones and leaves some out. Altogether approximately 140,000 clones are present, approximately 60% being singletons, with the ten largest covering around 7.1%. Specimen: PBMCs. The receptors originated from a woman in her sixties or seventies in good health and CMV-seropositive.

This rearrangement joins TRBV29-1 to TRBJ1-1; D is uncertain. CDR1 and CDR2 from the germline V gene are SQVTM and ANQGSEA. The V end lost 7 bases, the J end lost 5 bases, and 14 bases lay between the germline ends. This CDR3 is 12 amino acids long. CDR3 bases: TGCAGCGCCGTGCCTGCGAGTACTGAAGCTTTCTTT. As protein: CSAVPASTEAFF.

The rearrangement joins TRBV28 to TRBJ1-5; 7 bases match TRBD1. Looked up from germline, CDR1 is MDHEN and CDR2 is SYDVKM. This CDR3 is 16 amino acids long. Trimming removed 2 bases from V and 4 bases from J; junction bases left unmatched: 8. Written as DNA, the CDR3 is TGTGCCAGCAGTTTACTTGGCAGGGGGACGAATCAGCCCCAGCATTTT. It yields the protein CASSLLGRGTNQPQHF.

The chain combines TRBV6-1 with TRBJ2-7; 10 nucleotides align to TRBD1. CDR1 and CDR2 (germline): MNHNS, SASEGT. V shed 6 bases, J shed 6 bases, and the junction held 8 bases outside the gene matches. The CDR3 loop spans 14 amino acids. For the CDR3, the DNA is TGTGCCAGCAGACCCGGGACAGGGGTTCGCGAGCAGTACTTC. Its protein product is CASRPGTGVREQYF.

The V and J genes are TRBV7-3 and TRBJ2-1, with TRBD2 as a possible D gene (6 bases). The V gene's germline CDR1 is SGHTA and CDR2 FQGTGA. The CDR3 sequence is 13 residues long. The V gene lost 6 bases and the J gene lost 9 bases, with 15 bases spanning the gap. CDR3 sequence: CASSSLLASEQFF. CDR3 bases: TGTGCCAGCAGTTCTCTTCTAGCGAGTGAGCAGTTCTTC. Looking up the rest from reference TRBV7-3 and TRBJ2-1 gives the full variable domain: GAGVSQTPSNKVTEKGKYVELRCDPISGHTALYWYRQSLGQGPEFLIYFQGTGAADDSGLPNDRFFAVRPEGSVSTLKIQRTERGDSAVYLCASSSLLASEQFFGPGTRLTVL.

The chain is built from TRBV15 and TRBJ1-2; 8 positions match TRBD1. The CDR3 length is 15 residues. CDR1 and CDR2 from the germline V gene are LNHNV and YYDKDF (reference sequence). The V and J ends lost 0 bases and 6 bases, in that order; junction bases with no gene match: 6. CDR3 protein: CATSRDDRGNNGYTF. The DNA of the CDR3 is TGTGCCACCAGCAGAGATGACAGGGGAAACAATGGCTACACCTTC. The variable domain in full, with the rest retrieved from reference TRBV15 and TRBJ1-2, is DAMVIQNPRYQVTQFGKPVTLSCSQTLNHNVMYWYQQKSSQAPKLLFHYYDKDFNNEADTPDNFQSRRPNTSFCFLDIRSPGLGDTAMYLCATSRDDRGNNGYTFGSGTRLTVV.

The CDR3 loop is CASSPTSGRDYNEQFF. CDR3 DNA sequence: TGTGCCAGCAGCCCGACTAGCGGGAGGGACTACAATGAGCAGTTCTTC. The V call is TRBV28, the J call TRBJ2-1; 14 nucleotides match TRBD2. This CDR3 comprises 16 residues. Germline lookup yields CDR1 MDHEN and CDR2 SYDVKM. Losses at the gene ends were 6 bases for V and 3 bases for J; bases not matched to a gene: 4.

The CDR3 DNA follows: TGTGCCAGCACTTTTCAGGGGAATCGTCAGCCCCAGCATTTT. This translates into CASTFQGNRQPQHF. This chain joins TRBV6-1 and TRBJ1-5; possible D gene TRBD1, 6 bases. V lost 7 bases and J 6 bases, leaving 16 bases between the germline ends. Per the germline V gene, CDR1 is MNHNS and CDR2 is SASEGT. CDR3 length: 14 residues.

The sample holds a few counts of this clone. V usage is TRBV5-1 and J usage is TRBJ2-5; TRBD2 might be the D (6 bases). The ends were cut back, 6 bases at V and 7 bases at J, with 22 bases in the middle. CDR1 is SGHRS and CDR2 is YFSETQ in the germline V gene. CDR3 length: 15 residues. The CDR3 here is CASNLGRGDGGTQYF. Written as DNA, the CDR3 is TGCGCCAGCAACCTGGGGCGGGGCGATGGAGGGACCCAGTACTTC.

The rearrangement links TRBV10-1 to TRBJ2-1; 9 bases are shared with TRBD2. V gave up 2 bases and J gave up 2 bases; unmatched junction bases: 4. The CDR3 extends over 16 amino acids. Germline V CDR1 and CDR2: WNHNN, SYGVQD (reference sequence). The CDR3 reads CASSEVSGSTYNEQFF. The CDR3 DNA reads TGCGCCAGCAGTGAGGTTAGCGGGAGCACCTACAATGAGCAGTTCTTC.

About this clone itself: The sample contains more than one DNA sequence encoding this CDR3. The rearrangement joins TRBV18 to TRBJ2-4; tentative D call: TRBD1 (5 bases). The CDR3 spans 15 residues. CDR1 is KGHSH and CDR2 is LQKENI in the germline V gene. The V end was cut by 1 base, the J end by 5 bases, with 12 bases between. CDR3 loop: CASSPLRGIENIQYF. The CDR3 coding sequence is TGTGCCAGCTCACCACTTAGGGGCATCGAAAACATTCAGTACTTC.

A few counts support this clone. The V gene is TRBV6-1, the J gene TRBJ2-1; 12 nucleotides match TRBD2. The CDR3 runs to 17 residues. Germline V CDR1 and CDR2: MNHNS, SASEGT. With 2 bases clipped from V and 6 bases from J, the junction kept 8 bases outside the gene matches. As DNA, the CDR3 is TGTGCCAGCAGTGAACACCCCCTAGCGGGAGGGCCCAATGAGCAGTTCTTC. Its protein is CASSEHPLAGGPNEQFF.

This clone has just a few counts. The chain has TRBV4-1 and TRBJ2-1; a weak D match, TRBD2 (6 bases). The CDR3 is 16 residues long. The V gene's germline CDR1 is MGHRA and CDR2 YSYEKL. The germline V and J ends were trimmed by 2 bases and 0 bases, with 11 bases remaining between them. CDR3: CASSQSAGSSYNEQFF. The CDR3 DNA reads TGCGCCAGCAGCCAATCGGCGGGGAGCTCCTACAATGAGCAGTTCTTC.

This chain connects TRBV2 to TRBJ2-2; 9 bases align to TRBD1. CDR1 and CDR2 (germline): SNHLY, FYNNEI. V was clipped by 11 bases and J by 4 bases; unmatched bases: 5. There are 13 residues in the CDR3. The CDR3 DNA is TGTGCCGCCGGGACAGGGTTCACCGGGGAGCTGTTTTTT. Residues: CAAGTGFTGELFF.

The rearrangement links TRBV5-1 to TRBJ2-3; 9 bases align to TRBD2. The V gene's germline CDR1 is SGHRS and CDR2 YFSETQ. J lost 7 bases, V lost 0 bases, and 6 bases had no gene match. There are 15 residues in the CDR3. The CDR3 bases are TGCGCCAGCAGCTTGGTAGCGGGAGCCCGACATACGCAGTATTTT. Encoded protein: CASSLVAGARHTQYF.

V and J are TRBV28 and TRBJ2-4; TRBD2 matches 9 bases. In germline, CDR1 is MDHEN, CDR2 SYDVKM. This CDR3 region has 19 residues. The trim removed 4 bases at V and 1 base at J, leaving 14 bases unmatched. The CDR3 spells CASSSLLSGSPIAKNIQYF. CDR3 coding DNA: TGTGCCAGCAGTTCCCTCCTTAGCGGGAGCCCGATCGCCAAAAACATTCAGTACTTC.

This clone came up a few times. The chain employs TRBV9 and TRBJ2-6, with TRBD2 as a possible D gene (6 bases). The germline gives CDR1 SGDLS, CDR2 YYNGEE. CDR3 length: 15 residues. Trimming stripped 0 bases from V and 4 bases from J, with 8 bases between. In DNA, the CDR3 is TGTGCCAGCAGCGTAGCGGGGGTCGGGGCCAACGTCCTGACTTTC. This encodes CASSVAGVGANVLTF.

The CDR3 protein is CASKSGTGSSQPQHF. The CDR3 DNA follows: TGTGCCAGCAAGTCCGGGACAGGGTCTAGTCAGCCCCAGCATTTT. The chain employs TRBV2 and TRBJ1-5, with 9 bases matching TRBD1. The CDR3 loop spans 15 amino acids. Germline V gives CDR1 SNHLY, CDR2 FYNNEI. V trimming: 7 bases; J trimming: 6 bases; junction bases outside the gene matches: 10.

A few counts support this clone. The genes are TRBV7-9 and TRBJ2-1, with D tentatively TRBD2 (6 bases). CDR3 length: 15 residues. The ends were cut back, 4 bases at V and 8 bases at J, with 18 bases in the middle. CDR1 is SEHNR, CDR2 FQNEAQ, per germline (reference sequence). CDR3 coding DNA: TGTGCCAGCAGCTCGGACCAAACTTGGGGGGATGAGCAGTTCTTC. It encodes CASSSDQTWGDEQFF.

The V and J genes are TRBV4-2 and TRBJ2-7; no firm D call. This CDR3 has 14 residues. The V and J ends lost 1 base and 2 bases respectively, with 9 bases between them. Germline V gene lookup returns CDR1 LGHNA and CDR2 YNFKEQ. CDR3 loop: CASSQGSNTYEQYF. CDR3 sequence (DNA): TGTGCCAGCAGCCAAGGGAGTAATACCTACGAGCAGTACTTC.

J is TRBJ1-5 and V is TRBV27; TRBD1 might be the D (5 bases). V lost 2 bases, J lost 10 bases, and 9 bases lay in between. The CDR3 runs to 12 residues. The germline V gene has CDR1 MNHEY and CDR2 SMNVEV (reference sequence). The CDR3 loop reads CASSLNQGPQHF. As DNA, the CDR3 is TGTGCCAGCAGTTTAAACCAGGGCCCCCAGCATTTT.

The V gene is TRBV19, the J gene TRBJ2-1; 13 nucleotides match TRBD2. Trimming took 3 bases from V and 7 from J; bases not matched to a gene: 3. The V gene's germline CDR1 is LNHDA and CDR2 SQIVND (reference sequence). The CDR3 spans 15 residues. CDR3 sequence reads: CASSISGLAGNEQFF. As DNA, the CDR3 is TGTGCCAGTAGTATTTCGGGACTAGCGGGGAATGAGCAGTTCTTC.

The chain links TRBV28 to TRBJ1-5; 9 nucleotides align to TRBD1. Unmatched junction bases numbered 3, after V lost 5 bases and J lost 4 bases. The CDR3 loop spans 14 amino acids. Germline V gene data show CDR1 as MDHEN and CDR2 as SYDVKM. CDR3 region: CASSRDRGNQPQHF. The DNA of the CDR3 is TGTGCCAGCAGTCGTGACAGGGGGAATCAGCCCCAGCATTTT.

The chain is built from TRBV29-1 and TRBJ1-1, with D maybe TRBD1 (5 bases). Looked up from germline, CDR1 is SQVTM and CDR2 is ANQGSEA. Trimming shortened V by 3 bases and J by 0 bases, and 11 bases separated the two germline ends. The CDR3 has 14 amino acids. This chain's CDR3 is CSVEQGLMNTEAFF. The DNA of the CDR3 is TGCAGCGTTGAGCAGGGACTCATGAACACTGAAGCTTTCTTT. The full variable domain, in which reference TRBV29-1 and TRBJ1-1 provide the parts outside the CDR3, is SAVISQKPSRDICQRGTSLTIQCQVDSQVTMMFWYRQQPGQSLTLIATANQGSEATYESGFVIDKFPISRPNLTFSTLTVSNMSPEDSSIYLCSVEQGLMNTEAFFGQGTRLTVV.

In this sample, this clone turned up a few times. The CDR3 sequence is CASSQGLAGVGTQYF. For the CDR3, the DNA is TGCGCCAGCAGCCAAGGACTAGCGGGAGTCGGTACGCAGTATTTT. The chain employs TRBV4-1 and TRBJ2-3, with 12 bases that match TRBD2. Trimming removed 1 base from V and 8 bases from J; junction bases left unmatched: 4. This CDR3 has 15 residues. Germline CDR1 and CDR2: MGHRA and YSYEKL.

This sequence joins TRBV5-8 and TRBJ1-4; D gene uncertain. This CDR3 has 13 amino acids. V was clipped by 0 bases and J by 4 bases, with 4 bases between them. Germline lookup yields CDR1 SGHTS and CDR2 YDEGEE. CDR3 region: CASSLVVNEKLFF. Here the CDR3 DNA reads TGTGCCAGCAGCTTGGTAGTTAATGAAAAACTGTTTTTT. The full variable domain, rest sourced from reference TRBV5-8 and TRBJ1-4, is EAGVTQSPTHLIKTRGQQATLRCSPISGHTSVYWYQQALGLGLQFLLWYDEGEERNRGNFPPRFSGRQFPNYSSELNVNALELEDSALYLCASSLVVNEKLFFGSGTQLSVL.

The chain has TRBV7-2 and TRBJ2-7; possible D gene TRBD1, 6 bases. The CDR3 loop spans 15 amino acids. Germline V gene data show CDR1 as SGHTA and CDR2 as FQGNSA. V was clipped by 0 bases and J by 2 bases, with 11 bases between them. The CDR3 DNA reads as TGTGCCAGCAGCTTAGCGCCTACAGGGACCTACGAGCAGTACTTC. It encodes CASSLAPTGTYEQYF.

This chain's CDR3 is CASSMTGSVATNEKLFF. The CDR3 DNA reads TGCGCCAGCAGCATGACAGGGAGTGTAGCAACTAATGAAAAACTGTTTTTT. The chain combines TRBV5-1 with TRBJ1-4; 7 positions agree with TRBD1. This CDR3 has 17 amino acids. V gave up 4 bases and J gave up 0 bases; unmatched junction bases: 9. Germline loops: CDR1 SGHRS, CDR2 YFSETQ.

V and J are TRBV30 and TRBJ2-2, with 7 positions matching TRBD1. Unmatched junction bases numbered 10, after V lost 4 bases and J lost 5 bases. The CDR3 runs 15 residues. Germline-derived CDR1 and CDR2 are GTSNPN and SVGIG (reference sequence). The CDR3 is CAWTTDRVVTGELFF. The CDR3 nucleotides read TGTGCCTGGACCACCGACAGGGTAGTGACCGGGGAGCTGTTTTTT. Combining the CDR3 with reference TRBV30 and TRBJ2-2 gives the whole variable domain SQTIHQWPATLVQPVGSPLSLECTVEGTSNPNLYWYRQAAGRGLQLLFYSVGIGQISSEVPQNLSASRPQDRQFILSSKKLLLSDSGFYLCAWTTDRVVTGELFFGEGSRLTVL.

The table lists this clone with a few counts. This chain connects TRBV9 to TRBJ1-1; D perhaps matches TRBD1 (6 bases). V lost 4 bases and J 4 bases, leaving 17 bases between the germline ends. CDR1 is SGDLS, CDR2 YYNGEE, per germline. The CDR3 totals 15 residues. Written as DNA, the CDR3 is TGTGCCAGCAGCCCAGTTACAGGGAGGGCCACTGAAGCTTTCTTT. Amino acid sequence: CASSPVTGRATEAFF.